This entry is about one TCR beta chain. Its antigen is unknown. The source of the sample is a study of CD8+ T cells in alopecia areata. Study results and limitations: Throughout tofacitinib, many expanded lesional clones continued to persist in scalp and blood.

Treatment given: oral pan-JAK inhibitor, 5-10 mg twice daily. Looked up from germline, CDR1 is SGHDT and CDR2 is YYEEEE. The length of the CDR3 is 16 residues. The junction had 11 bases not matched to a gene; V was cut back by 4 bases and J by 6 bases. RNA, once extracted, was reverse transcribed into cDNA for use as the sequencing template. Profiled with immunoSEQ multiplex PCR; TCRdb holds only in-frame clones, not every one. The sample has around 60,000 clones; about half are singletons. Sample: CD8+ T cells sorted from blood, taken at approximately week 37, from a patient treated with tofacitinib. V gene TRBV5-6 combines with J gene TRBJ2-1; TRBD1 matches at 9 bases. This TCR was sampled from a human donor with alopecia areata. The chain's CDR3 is CASSPWGDRDSNEQFF. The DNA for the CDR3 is TGTGCCAGCAGCCCCTGGGGGGACAGGGACTCCAATGAGCAGTTCTTC. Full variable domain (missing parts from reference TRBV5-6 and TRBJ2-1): DAGVTQSPTHLIKTRGQQVTLRCSPKSGHDTVSWYQQALGQGPQFIFQYYEEEERQRGNFPDRFSGHQFPNYSSELNVNALLLGDSALYLCASSPWGDRDSNEQFFGPGTRLTVL.